This T cell receptor (beta chain) was captured by sequencing in a study of long-term antiretroviral therapy in people with HIV. Study results and caveats: ART adherence, viral resistance and therapy changes went undocumented. Diversity increased after ART yet remained lower than in transplant donor controls.

No fewer than two post-ART and no fewer than one pre-ART PBMC samples existed for each donor. Participants living with HIV all received treatment in the United States. For this clone: What it binds is not known.

Germline CDR1 is SGHKS and CDR2 is YYEKEE (reference sequence). The CDR3 totals 15 residues. V lost 3 bases and J lost 1, with 10 bases in between. Survey-level resolution applied to immunoSEQ assay v3.0. The assay was immunoSEQ multiplex PCR, and TCRdb's table has in-frame clones only and misses some. Of tens of thousands of clones in the sample, more than 90% were seen once. This sequence joins TRBV5-5 and TRBJ2-2; perhaps D is TRBD1 or TRBD2 (5 bases each). The receptor comes from a young man with HIV. Material: unsorted PBMCs, obtained 6 to 6.5 years after starting antiretroviral therapy. The CDR3 region is CASSWDVGNTGELFF. The DNA of the CDR3 is TGTGCCAGCAGCTGGGACGTAGGGAACACCGGGGAGCTGTTTTTT.